This TCR beta chain was found in a study of cytomegalovirus exposure and HLA in healthy donors. Study-wide results and limits: Later analysis identified a missense DCLRE1C variant that was linked to TCR beta V- and J-gene trimming. Prior analysis indicated that the majority of TCR beta V segments exhibited productivity approximately 90% or approximately 30% of the time.

Of note for this clone: The antigen is not known.

This CDR3 has 13 residues. The V and J ends lost 3 bases and 4 bases respectively, with 7 bases between them. Germline CDR1 and CDR2: MNHEY and SMNVEV (reference sequence). The PCR used 60 Vbeta and 13 Jbeta primers. The table came from immunoSEQ multiplex PCR; TCRdb's copy has only in-frame clones and leaves some out. In total, the table holds about 74,000 clones. The V call is TRBV27, the J call TRBJ2-1, with D maybe TRBD2 (6 bases). The receptor was derived from a female donor in good health and CMV-seropositive. The specimen sequenced was PBMCs. This CDR3 is CASSLAGYNEQFF. In nucleotides, the CDR3 is TGTGCCAGCAGTTTGGCGGGATACAATGAGCAGTTCTTC.